One sample yielded the 13 T cell receptor beta chains listed below, sequenced in a study of response to subunit inactivated influenza vaccine. TCRdb reprocessed the RT-PCR reads via MiXCR and lists one record per CDR3 protein. The sample comprises roughly 500,000 distinct CDR3 sequences, 16% of which are singletons, and roughly 3% rests with the top ten. The starting material was CD4+ T cells sorted from PBMCs, obtained around 25 months after vaccination. Receptors were obtained from a man between 50 and 69 years old who received an inactivated influenza vaccine.

The genes are TRBV28 and TRBJ1-6, with a weak D call TRBD1 (5 bases). CDR1 is MDHEN, CDR2 SYDVKM, per germline. This CDR3 contains 14 residues. V was clipped by 5 bases and J by 5 bases, with 10 bases between them. The CDR3 spells CASSTGRHNSPLHF. CDR3 DNA sequence: TGTGCCAGCAGTACAGGACGGCATAATTCACCCCTCCACTTT.

In its sample, this clonotype was seen many times. This chain links TRBV12-3 or TRBV12-4 with TRBJ2-1, with 9 positions matching TRBD1. This CDR3 comprises 14 residues. After removal of 7 bases from V and 8 bases from J, the junction contained 9 bases not matched to a gene. The CDR3 loop is CASTSGTGFDEQFF. Written as DNA, the CDR3 is TGTGCCAGCACCTCAGGGACAGGGTTCGATGAGCAGTTCTTC.

This clonotype was recorded at least ten times. V and J are TRBV7-2 and TRBJ2-4; the D is unclear. The V gene's germline CDR1 is SGHTA and CDR2 FQGNSA. The CDR3 totals 17 residues. With 0 bases removed from V and 1 base from J, the gap between germline ends came to 13 bases. The CDR3 DNA is TGTGCCAGCAGCTTAGCGCTGGTGGCGAGGGCCAAAAACATTCAGTACTTC. Amino acids: CASSLALVARAKNIQYF.

The table lists this clonotype with a few counts. The chain recombines TRBV4-3 with TRBJ2-7; a possible D gene is TRBD1 (5 bases). Germline loops: CDR1 LGHNA, CDR2 YSLEER. The CDR3 extends over 15 amino acids. V gave up 0 bases and J gave up 4 bases, with 13 bases separating them. This CDR3 is CASSQDRQNRYEQYF. CDR3 coding DNA: TGCGCCAGCAGCCAAGATCGACAGAATAGGTACGAGCAGTACTTC.

The V gene is TRBV19, the J gene TRBJ2-1; D is possibly TRBD1 (5 bases). The length of the CDR3 is 14 residues. The V and J ends lost 3 bases and 6 bases respectively, with 12 bases between them. In germline, CDR1 is LNHDA, CDR2 SQIVND (reference sequence). As DNA, the CDR3 is TGTGCCAGTAGTATCCAGGGCAGTAGCAATGAGCAGTTCTTC. This codes for CASSIQGSSNEQFF.

V is TRBV3-1 and J is TRBJ2-3; D is uncertain. CDR1 is LGHDT, CDR2 YNNKEL, per germline (reference sequence). Trimming removed 1 base from V and 10 bases from J, with 9 bases in between. The length of the CDR3 is 12 residues. CDR3: CASSQGNSAQYF. CDR3 DNA: TGTGCCAGCAGCCAAGGGAACAGCGCGCAGTATTTT.

This chain uses TRBV28 with TRBJ2-3; TRBD2 might be the D (7 bases). CDR1 is MDHEN and CDR2 is SYDVKM in the germline V gene. The CDR3 spans 15 residues. Trimming took 6 bases from V and 1 from J, leaving 14 bases between them. In DNA form, the CDR3 reads TGTGCCAGCAGCCCGCGGGGGCGGGGCACAGATACGCAGTATTTT. Its translation is CASSPRGRGTDTQYF.

The chain couples TRBV27 to TRBJ2-3; 7 bases line up with TRBD1. V was clipped by 6 bases and J by 2 bases; unmatched bases: 8. The CDR3 sequence is 15 residues long. Germline loops: CDR1 MNHEY, CDR2 SMNVEV (reference sequence). In DNA form, the CDR3 reads TGTGCCAGCAGACAAACGGGACAGCCCACAGATACGCAGTATTTT. This gives the protein CASRQTGQPTDTQYF.

J is TRBJ2-3 and V is TRBV29-1; TRBD2 matches 7 bases. This CDR3 is built from 14 residues. Germline loops: CDR1 SQVTM, CDR2 ANQGSEA. The J segment lost 6 bases and the V segment lost 1 base, leaving 7 bases of the junction unmatched. The chain's CDR3 is CSVEGSGGSDTQYF. Written as DNA, the CDR3 is TGCAGCGTTGAAGGTTCCGGGGGGTCGGATACGCAGTATTTT.

This clonotype was seen many times. The chain carries TRBV3-1 and TRBJ1-3, with 7 nucleotides matching TRBD1. The CDR3 runs 14 residues. The V segment lost 8 bases and the J segment 0 bases; nucleotides outside the gene matches: 4. From germline, CDR1 is LGHDT and CDR2 YNNKEL (reference sequence). CDR3 amino acids: CASGGQTSGNTIYF. The CDR3 DNA reads as TGTGCCAGCGGGGGACAGACCTCTGGAAACACCATATATTTT.

This clonotype appeared a few times. The gene calls are TRBV2 and TRBJ2-5; perhaps D is TRBD1 or TRBD2 (5 bases each). V shed 3 bases and J shed 3 bases, with 8 bases lying between them. Germline CDR1 reads SNHLY; CDR2 reads FYNNEI. The CDR3 totals 13 residues. CDR3 bases: TGTGCCAGCAGTGAGGGGACGGAAGAGACCCAGTACTTC. Translated, it gives CASSEGTEETQYF.

V is TRBV19 and J is TRBJ2-3; D may be TRBD2 (6 bases). The V and J ends lost 7 bases and 7 bases respectively, with 18 bases between them. Germline loops: CDR1 LNHDA, CDR2 SQIVND (reference sequence). The CDR3 has 14 amino acids. The CDR3 spells CASMPGGTRNTQYF. The CDR3 bases are TGTGCCAGTATGCCCGGGGGTACGAGGAATACGCAGTATTTT. The whole variable domain, remainder taken from reference TRBV19 and TRBJ2-3, is DGGITQSPKYLFRKEGQNVTLSCEQNLNHDAMYWYRQDPGQGLRLIYYSQIVNDFQKGDIAEGYSVSREKKESFPLTVTSAQKNPTAFYLCASMPGGTRNTQYFGPGTRLTVL.

The rearrangement joins TRBV6-7 to TRBJ2-3; tentative D call: TRBD2 (6 bases). TRBV6-7 counts as an open reading frame of uncertain function. Trimming removed 2 bases from V and 2 bases from J, with 11 bases in between. CDR3 length equals 15 residues. CDR3 in amino acids: CASSYQGGNTDTQYF. In nucleotides, the CDR3 is TGTGCCAGCAGTTACCAGGGAGGAAACACAGATACGCAGTATTTT.